This passage covers 10 T cell receptor beta chains from one sample sequenced in a study of blood T cell repertoires in COVID-19 (dated by TCRdb to about 2020). The library came from the immunoSEQ multiplex PCR assay. Entries here come from immuneACCESS through TCRdb and include only in-frame sequences with V and J called. Some clones fail to appear in such tables; in the studies checked, an unresolved V gene covers under half of the shortfall, and the cause of the remainder is unknown. Present in this sample are some 250,000 clones, 60% to 75% of which were seen just once. Of the sample, 3% to 3.5% falls within the top ten clones. The sample consisted of peripheral blood. The receptors were gathered from a woman of 80 years or more with acute or convalescent COVID-19.

V gene TRBV19 combines with J gene TRBJ2-1; unclear D gene. The V gene lost 5 bases and the J gene lost 0 bases, with 14 bases spanning the gap. The germline CDR1 and CDR2 sequences are LNHDA and SQIVND (reference sequence). The CDR3 totals 16 residues. The CDR3 bases are TGTGCCAGTAGTTTCCTCCCCGCAGGCTCCTACAATGAGCAGTTCTTC. This sequence encodes CASSFLPAGSYNEQFF.

This clone was counted a few times. This chain links TRBV6-1 with TRBJ1-6; perhaps TRBD1 as D (6 bases). Germline V gives CDR1 MNHNS, CDR2 SASEGT. Deletions cut 4 bases from V and 5 bases from J, with 15 bases between. This CDR3 comprises 16 residues. The DNA of the CDR3 is TGTGCCAGCAGTGGACAGGTAGCCTCAAATAATTCACCCCTCCACTTT. Translation: CASSGQVASNNSPLHF.

The chain combines TRBV11-2 with TRBJ2-1; 9 positions match TRBD1. The CDR3 is made up of 15 amino acids. V lost 5 bases and J lost 0; bases outside the gene matches: 2. Germline V gives CDR1 SGHAT, CDR2 FQNNGV. The CDR3 nucleotides read TGTGCCAGCAGCCAGGGACAGGGCTCCTACAATGAGCAGTTCTTC. Translation: CASSQGQGSYNEQFF.

The chain has TRBV6-2 or TRBV6-3 and TRBJ1-2, with no clear D. This CDR3 has 16 amino acids. Trimming removed 2 bases from V and 4 bases from J, with 17 bases in between. Per germline, CDR1 MNHEY and CDR2 SVGEGT. DNA of the CDR3: TGTGCCAGCAGTTACAGCGAAGGATCAAGAATCTATGGCTACACCTTC. Translated, it gives CASSYSEGSRIYGYTF.

Only a few counts were recorded for this clone. V and J are TRBV3-1 (or the pseudogene TRBV3-2) and TRBJ1-1, with D hard to call. This CDR3 spans 14 amino acids. Trimming cost V 4 bases and J 1 base, with 10 bases left between them. Germline V gene sequence: CDR1 LGHDT, CDR2 YNNKEL (reference sequence). The CDR3, as DNA: TGTGCCAGCAGCCCGCAGCGGGGGAACACTGAAGCTTTCTTT. Protein product: CASSPQRGNTEAFF.

V gene TRBV6-6 combines with J gene TRBJ2-1; 11 bases align to TRBD1. The J segment lost 7 bases and the V segment lost 4 bases, leaving 6 bases of the junction unmatched. Germline assignment: CDR1 MNHNY and CDR2 SVGAGI (reference sequence). The length of the CDR3 is 15 residues. The CDR3 sequence: CASSSRTGGLNEQFF. The CDR3 DNA is TGTGCCAGCAGTTCGAGGACAGGGGGCTTAAATGAGCAGTTCTTC.

The chain has TRBV5-1 and TRBJ1-3; a possible D gene is TRBD1 (5 bases). Germline CDR1 reads SGHRS; CDR2 reads YFSETQ. The V end lost 0 bases, the J end lost 0 bases, and 10 bases lay between the germline ends. The CDR3 extends over 16 amino acids. CDR3 residues: CASSLAGAVSGNTIYF. CDR3 in DNA: TGCGCCAGCAGCTTGGCTGGGGCGGTCTCTGGAAACACCATATATTTT.

The V call is TRBV14, the J call TRBJ1-2; D ambiguous. Germline-derived CDR1 and CDR2 are SGHDN and FVKESK. The V and J ends lost 1 base and 6 bases respectively, with 15 bases between them. This CDR3 comprises 15 residues. The CDR3 loop is CASSQVPGSIDGYTF. In nucleotides, the CDR3 is TGTGCCAGCAGCCAAGTGCCGGGGTCGATCGATGGCTACACCTTC.

This chain joins TRBV10-2 and TRBJ2-1; 15 bases are shared with TRBD2. CDR3 length equals 19 residues. V lost 6 bases and J lost 0; bases outside the gene matches: 9. CDR1 and CDR2 (germline): WSHSY, SAAADI. CDR3 coding DNA: TGCGCCAGCAGACCGGGACTAGCGGGAGGCCGCAGCTCCTACAATGAGCAGTTCTTC. As protein: CASRPGLAGGRSSYNEQFF.

The CDR3 loop reads CAISEGGGRNEQFF. In nucleotides, the CDR3 is TGTGCCATCAGTGAAGGGGGGGGACGGAATGAGCAGTTCTTC. This sequence joins TRBV10-3 and TRBJ2-1, with D perhaps TRBD2 (7 bases). Germline CDR1 reads ENHRY; CDR2 reads SYGVKD. Deletions cut 3 bases from V and 7 bases from J, with 13 bases between. The CDR3 runs to 14 residues.